This T cell receptor (beta chain) was retrieved from a study of T cell responses to AZD1222 COVID-19 vaccine. Turning to this clone: Its antigen is not known.

Study-wide results and caveats: Clonal diversity may have been underestimated, and the donors were mostly white British, with more females than males. Spike was spanned by vaccine-associated CD4 TCRs, with dominance at 160-218 and 743-854.

Profiled with immunoSEQ multiplex PCR; TCRdb holds only in-frame clones, not every one. The sample shows 18,000 or so clones, roughly 91% of them seen only once. This CDR3 is built from 15 residues. Germline V lookup: CDR1 SGHNT, CDR2 YYREEE (reference sequence). With V trimmed by 4 bases and J by 4 bases, 8 bases remained unmatched. This chain links TRBV5-4 with TRBJ1-3, with 7 positions matching TRBD1. This clonotype was sampled from an adult who received the AZD1222 COVID-19 vaccine. Material: peripheral blood, obtained 28 days after the second AZD1222 dose. The CDR3 sequence: CASSAQQGLGNTIYF. In DNA form, the CDR3 reads TGTGCCAGCAGCGCCCAACAGGGGTTAGGAAACACCATATATTTT.